This entry lists 21 T cell receptor beta chains sequenced from one sample in a study of immune evolution from preneoplasia to lung adenocarcinoma. The data were produced by immunoSEQ multiplex PCR, yet TCRdb's version contains in-frame clones alone and is incomplete. The sample has approximately 26,000 clones, around 74% seen once. What was sequenced was FFPE invasive lung adenocarcinoma tissue. Receptor source: a person in their sixties with invasive lung adenocarcinoma. Some clones in this sample may be carry-over from other donors' samples.

The genes are TRBV2 and TRBJ1-2; D is possibly TRBD1 (6 bases). Trimming stripped 5 bases from V and 6 bases from J, with 13 bases between. The length of the CDR3 is 13 residues. Germline V gene sequence: CDR1 SNHLY, CDR2 FYNNEI. CDR3 in amino acids: CASSWGQGNGYTF. The CDR3 DNA is TGTGCCAGCAGTTGGGGGCAGGGTAATGGCTACACCTTC.

CDR3 in amino acids: CASTTSGGVTYEQYF. CDR3 sequence (DNA): TGTGCCAGCACCACCTCAGGGGGTGTCACCTACGAGCAGTACTTC. The rearrangement joins TRBV28 to TRBJ2-7, with 7 bases matching TRBD1. Germline CDR1 reads MDHEN; CDR2 reads SYDVKM. V lost 7 bases, J lost 2 bases, and 11 bases stayed unmatched. This CDR3 region has 15 residues. Variable domain in full (rest from reference TRBV28 and TRBJ2-7): DVKVTQSSRYLVKRTGEKVFLECVQDMDHENMFWYRQDPGLGLRLIYFSYDVKMKEKGDIPEGYSVSREKKERFSLILESASTNQTSMYLCASTTSGGVTYEQYFGPGTRLTVT.

V is TRBV28 and J is TRBJ2-3; D remains ambiguous. V gave up 5 bases and J gave up 2 bases, with 8 bases separating them. The germline V gene encodes CDR1 MDHEN and CDR2 SYDVKM. The CDR3 sequence is 13 residues long. CDR3 DNA: TGTGCCAGCAGTGTAAAGACCACAGATACGCAGTATTTT. This codes for CASSVKTTDTQYF.

This clone has just a few counts. The rearrangement uses TRBV13 and TRBJ2-3, with 8 bases that match TRBD1. The junction had 4 bases not matched to a gene; V was cut back by 5 bases and J by 0 bases. Per germline, CDR1 PRHDT and CDR2 FYEKMQ (reference sequence). The CDR3 has 15 amino acids. The CDR3 protein is CASSPRTGSTDTQYF. The DNA for the CDR3 is TGTGCCAGCAGCCCAAGGACAGGGAGCACAGATACGCAGTATTTT.

The chain employs TRBV14 and TRBJ2-5; the D is unclear. CDR1 and CDR2 (germline): SGHDN, FVKESK. The CDR3 is 13 residues long. The V and J ends lost 0 bases and 4 bases respectively, with 6 bases between them. CDR3 sequence reads: CASSQEHRETQYF. CDR3 DNA: TGTGCCAGCAGCCAAGAACATAGAGAGACCCAGTACTTC.

V gene TRBV4-2 combines with J gene TRBJ2-7; TRBD1 is a possible D gene (6 bases). The V and J ends lost 10 bases and 4 bases respectively, with 23 bases between them. Germline V lookup: CDR1 LGHNA, CDR2 YNFKEQ. CDR3 length: 15 residues. This chain's CDR3 is CATSFRHQGIYEQYF. The CDR3, as DNA: TGTGCCACCTCATTTAGGCATCAGGGGATTTACGAGCAGTACTTC.

This chain joins TRBV10-1 and TRBJ2-7, with 7 positions matching TRBD1. Per the germline V gene, CDR1 is WNHNN and CDR2 is SYGVQD (reference sequence). The V gene end was trimmed by 6 bases and the J gene end by 2 bases; junction bases not matched to a gene: 4. The CDR3 extends over 13 amino acids. CDR3 in amino acids: CASRRQGPYEQYF. CDR3 in DNA: TGCGCCAGCAGAAGACAGGGACCCTACGAGCAGTACTTC.

The chain recombines TRBV7-2 with TRBJ2-1; 7 bases align to TRBD2. Per the germline V gene, CDR1 is SGHTA and CDR2 is FQGNSA. The CDR3 sequence is 16 residues long. J was trimmed by 8 bases and V by 0 bases; bases with no gene match: 10. CDR3 sequence (DNA): TGTGCCAGCAGCTTAGCGGGAGGGACCAACTTCGATGAGCAGTTCTTC. Amino acids: CASSLAGGTNFDEQFF.

The chain joins TRBV7-9 to TRBJ2-6; 8 bases are a match to TRBD1. The CDR3 extends over 18 amino acids. CDR1 and CDR2 (germline): SEHNR, FQNEAQ (reference sequence). Trimming took 5 bases from V and 0 from J; bases not matched to a gene: 9. CDR3 region: CASSPTRTGTSGANVLTF. DNA for the CDR3: TGTGCCAGCAGCCCAACTAGGACAGGGACCTCTGGGGCCAACGTCCTGACTTTC.

This clone is medium-sized in the sample. The chain links TRBV4-2 to TRBJ2-1, with no clear D. CDR3 size: 15 residues. Germline CDR1 reads LGHNA; CDR2 reads YNFKEQ. V lost 4 bases, J lost 6 bases, and 16 bases lay in between. CDR3 loop: CASSPWVMTGNEQFF. CDR3 sequence (DNA): TGTGCCAGCAGCCCCTGGGTGATGACGGGCAATGAGCAGTTCTTC.

The V and J genes are TRBV7-2 and TRBJ2-2; 10 bases agree with TRBD2. Germline lookup yields CDR1 SGHTA and CDR2 FQGNSA. This CDR3 comprises 16 residues. V was pared by 6 bases and J by 6 bases, with 10 bases of the junction left unmatched. This chain's CDR3 is CASRALAGVNAGELFF. In DNA form, the CDR3 reads TGTGCCAGCAGGGCCCTAGCGGGAGTTAACGCCGGGGAGCTGTTTTTT.

This chain links TRBV6-5 with TRBJ1-1; no clear D gene. In germline, CDR1 is MNHEY, CDR2 SVGAGI. V dropped 1 base and J dropped 5 bases, with 11 bases sitting between them. The CDR3 has 14 amino acids. Here the CDR3 DNA reads TGTGCCAGCAGTTACTACCTTTCGAGGACTGAAGCTTTCTTT. Translating gives CASSYYLSRTEAFF.

The chain joins TRBV6-1 to TRBJ1-1; D call uncertain. CDR3 size: 15 residues. Germline loops: CDR1 MNHNS, CDR2 SASEGT. V lost 6 bases, J lost 6 bases, and 20 bases lay in between. The CDR3 protein is CASRAGEGVRSEAFF. Here the CDR3 DNA reads TGTGCCAGCAGAGCAGGCGAGGGCGTAAGGTCTGAAGCTTTCTTT.

The CDR3 DNA reads as TGTGCCATCAGTGGGGACAGGGGAAACTATGGCTACACCTTC. Protein: CAISGDRGNYGYTF. This rearrangement joins TRBV10-3 to TRBJ1-2, with 10 bases that match TRBD1. In germline, CDR1 is ENHRY, CDR2 SYGVKD. J was trimmed by 2 bases and V by 4 bases; bases with no gene match: 1. This CDR3 has 14 amino acids.

The rearrangement joins TRBV29-1 to TRBJ2-2; D is ambiguous. CDR3 length: 13 amino acids. Trimming pared 7 bases from V and 3 bases from J, leaving 12 bases between. Germline CDR1 SQVTM, CDR2 ANQGSEA. The CDR3 DNA reads TGCAGCGCCCGTCCCACCGACACCGGGGAGCTGTTTTTT. Its protein is CSARPTDTGELFF.

The rearrangement uses TRBV6-4 and TRBJ1-2, with D unclear. Germline V CDR1 and CDR2: MRHNA, SNTAGT. With 3 bases removed from V and 6 bases from J, the gap between germline ends came to 8 bases. CDR3 length: 12 residues. DNA for the CDR3: TGTGCCAGCAGTGATAATGGAAATGGCTACACCTTC. Protein: CASSDNGNGYTF.

V gene TRBV29-1 combines with J gene TRBJ2-5; D gene uncertain. The J call could be wrong; TRBJ2-7 is a better fit for the DNA end. There are 13 residues in the CDR3. Germline CDR1 SQVTM, CDR2 ANQGSEA. The CDR3 nucleotides are TGCAGCGTTGAAGCTCAGGCTGACTACGAGCAGTACTTC. Translated: CSVEAQADYEQYF.

The chain's CDR3 is CASSSKFQGNNEQFF. Written as DNA, the CDR3 is TGTGCCAGCAGCTCTAAATTCCAGGGGAACAATGAGCAGTTCTTC. This chain uses TRBV7-6 with TRBJ2-1, with a possible D match to TRBD1 (6 bases). Trimming cost V 4 bases and J 5 bases, with 15 bases left between them. The CDR3 runs to 15 residues. Germline CDR1 SGHVS, CDR2 FNYEAQ.

The genes are TRBV18 and TRBJ2-7, with TRBD1 as a possible D gene (6 bases). The ends were cut back, 3 bases at V and 5 bases at J, with 20 bases in the middle. The CDR3 consists of 16 residues. Germline CDR1 reads KGHSH; CDR2 reads LQKENI. CDR3 DNA: TGTGCCAGCTCACCCACTCTTCAGGGGCGCGTCGACGAGCAGTACTTC. Amino acid sequence: CASSPTLQGRVDEQYF.

The chain recombines TRBV11-2 with TRBJ2-2, with D unclear. V was shortened by 3 bases and J by 5 bases, with 10 bases between the two germline ends. The CDR3 contains 14 residues. Germline-derived CDR1 and CDR2 are SGHAT and FQNNGV. The CDR3 sequence is CASSLAPGTGELFF. For the CDR3, the DNA is TGTGCCAGCAGCTTGGCCCCTGGGACCGGGGAGCTGTTTTTT. The whole variable domain, remainder taken from reference TRBV11-2 and TRBJ2-2, is EAGVAQSPRYKIIEKRQSVAFWCNPISGHATLYWYQQILGQGPKLLIQFQNNGVVDDSQLPKDRFSAERLKGVDSTLKIQPAKLEDSAVYLCASSLAPGTGELFFGEGSRLTVL.

This clone was counted between two and nine times. The chain is built from TRBV30 and TRBJ1-4; D is uncertain. Germline V CDR1 and CDR2: GTSNPN, SVGIG (reference sequence). The CDR3 length is 13 residues. Trimming removed 1 base at V and 6 bases at J, with 9 bases between. DNA for the CDR3: TGTGCCTGGAGTGCCGGGAATCATGAAAAACTGTTTTTT. Its protein product is CAWSAGNHEKLFF.